This T cell receptor beta chain was sequenced during a study of technical replicates of blood from a handful of donors. V dropped 5 bases and J dropped 4; count of bases not matched to a gene: 2. CDR1 is GTSNPN, CDR2 SVGIG, per germline (reference sequence). There are 14 residues in the CDR3. Produced via immunoSEQ multiplex PCR; TCRdb's table is partial and in-frame only. The repertoire holds some 77,000 clones, with approximately 93% as singletons. This sequence originates from a human donor in good health. Sequencing was done on a sample of T cells isolated from PBMCs. The rearrangement joins TRBV30 to TRBJ2-3; 14 bases map to TRBD2. For the CDR3, the DNA is TGTGCCTGGGGGACTAGCGGGAGTTCAGATACGCAGTATTTT. It yields the protein CAWGTSGSSDTQYF.